The 27 T cell receptor beta chains in this list originate from one sample, sequenced in a study of beta chain features in type 1 diabetes. Study-wide findings and caveats: Type 1 diabetes patients had moderately but significantly shorter TCRB CDR3s in all four CD4+ subsets.

cDNA synthesis used the whole RNA isolate, giving expressed TCRB sequences. Sequencing used immunoSEQ multiplex PCR; TCRdb keeps in-frame clones, though not all of them. Found here are 20,000 to 30,000 clones, about 69% of them singletons; the top ten hold around 4%. Their cognate antigens are unknown. The sample comprised Tregs from blood. These TCRs come from a man between 18 and 29 years old with type 1 diabetes.

This chain joins TRBV18 and TRBJ2-1; perhaps TRBD2 as D (6 bases). Trimming removed 0 bases from V and 1 base from J, with 10 bases in between. The germline gives CDR1 KGHSH, CDR2 LQKENI. The CDR3 extends over 16 amino acids. CDR3 coding DNA: TGTGCCAGCTCACCACCGAAGGGAGGTTCCTACAATGAGCAGTTCTTC. Translating gives CASSPPKGGSYNEQFF.

This sequence joins TRBV7-9 and TRBJ1-5; TRBD1 might be the D (6 bases). Germline V gene data show CDR1 as SEHNR and CDR2 as FQNEAQ (reference sequence). The CDR3 is made up of 15 amino acids. Between the trimmed V and J ends, which lost 5 bases and 2 bases, there was a span of 13 bases. The CDR3 DNA reads as TGTGCCAGCAGCATACAGGGTAGCGGCAATCAGCCCCAGCATTTT. Translating gives CASSIQGSGNQPQHF.

The CDR3 sequence: CASSYGDRDYDEQFF. In DNA form, the CDR3 reads TGTGCCAGCAGTTACGGGGACAGGGATTATGATGAGCAGTTCTTC. The gene calls are TRBV7-2 and TRBJ2-1, with TRBD1 matching over 9 bases. CDR1 SGHTA and CDR2 FQGNSA come from the germline V gene. V trimming: 6 bases; J trimming: 8 bases; junction bases outside the gene matches: 11. The CDR3 has 15 amino acids.

The rearrangement uses TRBV11-2 and TRBJ2-2; weak D call: TRBD1 (5 bases). The V end lost 4 bases, the J end lost 11 bases, and 20 bases lay between the germline ends. The CDR3 length is 15 residues. From germline, CDR1 is SGHAT and CDR2 FQNNGV. CDR3 sequence reads: CASSSPLARGRELFF. The CDR3 DNA reads as TGTGCCAGCAGCTCCCCGCTGGCAAGGGGTCGAGAGCTGTTTTTT. Filled out from reference TRBV11-2 and TRBJ2-2, the complete variable domain reads EAGVAQSPRYKIIEKRQSVAFWCNPISGHATLYWYQQILGQGPKLLIQFQNNGVVDDSQLPKDRFSAERLKGVDSTLKIQPAKLEDSAVYLCASSSPLARGRELFFGEGSRLTVL.

The chain employs TRBV7-2 and TRBJ2-3, with D tentatively TRBD1 (7 bases). V was trimmed by 3 bases and J by 13 bases, leaving 11 bases between them. Germline assignment: CDR1 SGHTA and CDR2 FQGNSA. The CDR3 is 11 amino acids. The CDR3 loop reads CASSFRGVEYF. The DNA for the CDR3 is TGTGCCAGCAGCTTCAGGGGGGTAGAGTATTTT.

V gene TRBV30 combines with J gene TRBJ1-5; TRBD1 agrees at 10 bases. The CDR3 is made up of 14 amino acids. The ends lost 2 bases at V and 5 bases at J; junction bases unmatched: 3. CDR1 and CDR2 (germline): GTSNPN, SVGIG (reference sequence). CDR3: CAWSRGQGYQPQHF. The CDR3 region has the DNA TGTGCCTGGAGTCGGGGACAGGGGTATCAGCCCCAGCATTTT.

This clone occurred once. V and J are TRBV5-1 and TRBJ2-3; D is unresolved. V shed 4 bases and J shed 7 bases, with 16 bases lying between them. The CDR3 covers 14 residues. Per germline, CDR1 SGHRS and CDR2 YFSETQ. The CDR3 here is CASSPGEPVYTQYF. In DNA, the CDR3 is TGCGCCAGCAGCCCCGGAGAGCCCGTATATACGCAGTATTTT.

This clone was seen a few times. The chain couples TRBV5-4 to TRBJ1-3, with D uncertain. The germline V gene has CDR1 SGHNT and CDR2 YYREEE (reference sequence). This CDR3 region has 16 residues. With 4 bases removed from V and 4 bases from J, the gap between germline ends came to 18 bases. CDR3 sequence reads: CASSLAGVLSGNTIYF. CDR3 nucleotides: TGTGCCAGCAGCCTGGCGGGTGTACTCTCGGGAAACACCATATATTTT.

In its sample, this clone was seen once. The chain links TRBV7-9 to TRBJ2-3, with 8 bases aligning to TRBD1. V dropped 5 bases and J dropped 4; count of bases not matched to a gene: 17. The CDR3 covers 18 residues. The germline V gene encodes CDR1 SEHNR and CDR2 FQNEAQ (reference sequence). The CDR3 DNA sequence: TGTGCCAGCAGCCCAGCTCGGGGCCAGGGGGCGGTTTCAGATACGCAGTATTTT. Protein: CASSPARGQGAVSDTQYF.

V usage is TRBV6-1 and J usage is TRBJ2-7, with D tentatively TRBD1 (7 bases). CDR1 and CDR2 (germline): MNHNS, SASEGT. This CDR3 region has 13 residues. Trimming cost V 6 bases and J 6 bases, with 15 bases left between them. The CDR3 spells CASRGGTVVEQYF. CDR3 nucleotides: TGTGCCAGCAGGGGCGGGACAGTTGTCGAGCAGTACTTC.

The V call is TRBV18, the J call TRBJ1-1, with 10 positions matching TRBD1. With V trimmed by 3 bases and J by 11 bases, 15 bases remained unmatched. This CDR3 is built from 16 residues. The germline V gene encodes CDR1 KGHSH and CDR2 LQKENI. CDR3 residues: CASSPPTATGGFPAFF. The CDR3 bases are TGTGCCAGCTCACCGCCTACCGCGACAGGGGGCTTTCCGGCTTTCTTT.

The genes are TRBV27 and TRBJ1-2; perhaps TRBD1 as D (6 bases). The CDR3 is 16 residues long. Germline assignment: CDR1 MNHEY and CDR2 SMNVEV (reference sequence). V dropped 2 bases and J dropped 5 bases, with 18 bases sitting between them. The CDR3 DNA follows: TGTGCCAGCAGTTTAGAGGGGGGGCCGTCAGGTTATGGCTACACCTTC. This codes for CASSLEGGPSGYGYTF.

This clone occurred once. The chain employs TRBV7-2 and TRBJ2-6; 9 bases match TRBD1. Losses at the gene ends were 5 bases for V and 4 bases for J; bases not matched to a gene: 6. The germline gives CDR1 SGHTA, CDR2 FQGNSA. The CDR3 extends over 16 amino acids. The CDR3 here is CASSPGQGYGANVLTF. The CDR3 coding sequence is TGTGCCAGCAGCCCAGGACAGGGGTACGGGGCCAACGTCCTGACTTTC.

The chain carries TRBV12-5 and TRBJ2-7; no clear D gene. This CDR3 is 13 amino acids long. Germline loops: CDR1 LGHNT, CDR2 FRNRAP. Trimming cost V 7 bases and J 3 bases, with 13 bases left between them. The CDR3 spells CASDREFLYEQYF. CDR3 bases: TGTGCTAGTGATAGAGAGTTCCTCTACGAGCAGTACTTC. The variable domain in full, with the rest retrieved from reference TRBV12-5 and TRBJ2-7, is DARVTQTPRHKVTEMGQEVTMRCQPILGHNTVFWYRQTMMQGLELLAYFRNRAPLDDSGMPKDRFSAEMPDATLATLKIQPSEPRDSAVYFCASDREFLYEQYFGPGTRLTVT.

This clone ranks as medium-sized. J is TRBJ2-7 and V is TRBV28, with TRBD2 identical over 12 bases. After removal of 5 bases from V and 6 bases from J, the junction contained 5 bases not matched to a gene. CDR3 length: 14 amino acids. Looked up from germline, CDR1 is MDHEN and CDR2 is SYDVKM. Here the CDR3 reads CASSRLAGVSEQYF. CDR3 DNA sequence: TGTGCCAGCAGTCGACTAGCGGGAGTGTCCGAGCAGTACTTC. Full variable domain (outside the CDR3, taken from reference TRBV28 and TRBJ2-7): DVKVTQSSRYLVKRTGEKVFLECVQDMDHENMFWYRQDPGLGLRLIYFSYDVKMKEKGDIPEGYSVSREKKERFSLILESASTNQTSMYLCASSRLAGVSEQYFGPGTRLTVT.

V gene TRBV29-1 combines with J gene TRBJ1-1; no clear D. Between the trimmed V and J ends, which lost 8 bases and 6 bases, there was a span of 13 bases. The CDR3 is 11 amino acids. Germline V CDR1 and CDR2: SQVTM, ANQGSEA. DNA for the CDR3: TGCAGCTCGTCTCATCCGGCTGAAGCTTTCTTT. Translating it yields CSSSHPAEAFF.

The V and J genes are TRBV2 and TRBJ1-5, with D hard to call. Per germline, CDR1 SNHLY and CDR2 FYNNEI. V was trimmed by 1 base and J by 0 bases, leaving 7 bases between them. This CDR3 spans 15 amino acids. In DNA form, the CDR3 reads TGTGCCAGCAGTGAAGTCCCCCATAGCAATCAGCCCCAGCATTTT. This translates into CASSEVPHSNQPQHF.

This sequence joins TRBV5-1 and TRBJ2-2; D unclear. This CDR3 region has 14 residues. Germline V gene data show CDR1 as SGHRS and CDR2 as YFSETQ. Trimming cost V 4 bases and J 4 bases, with 11 bases left between them. This CDR3 is CASSRRLITGELFF. DNA of the CDR3: TGCGCCAGCAGCAGACGACTCATCACCGGGGAGCTGTTTTTT.

This chain uses TRBV7-2 with TRBJ1-6, with D unclear. Germline V gene lookup returns CDR1 SGHTA and CDR2 FQGNSA. The CDR3 runs 15 residues. Trimming took 6 bases from V and 3 from J, leaving 12 bases between them. The CDR3 reads CASRVWRNYNSPLHF. The CDR3 bases are TGTGCCAGCAGGGTGTGGAGGAACTATAATTCACCCCTCCACTTT.

The rearrangement joins TRBV7-9 to TRBJ2-4; possible D gene TRBD2, 6 bases. V was clipped by 5 bases and J by 8 bases, with 13 bases between them. CDR3 size: 13 residues. Germline assignment: CDR1 SEHNR and CDR2 FQNEAQ (reference sequence). CDR3 sequence (DNA): TGTGCCAGCAGCCGGGGACTTTTAGACATTCAGTACTTC. The encoded protein is CASSRGLLDIQYF.

This chain links TRBV7-2 with TRBJ1-1, with 12 positions matching TRBD1. There are 19 residues in the CDR3. CDR1 and CDR2 from the germline V gene are SGHTA and FQGNSA. V was pared by 3 bases and J by 0 bases, with 11 bases of the junction left unmatched. CDR3 nucleotides: TGTGCCAGCAGCTTCCGACCCGGGACAGGGGGCGCGGTGAACACTGAAGCTTTCTTT. Translated, it gives CASSFRPGTGGAVNTEAFF.

The chain has TRBV18 and TRBJ2-5; D might be TRBD2 (6 bases). With 6 bases removed from V and 2 bases from J, the gap between germline ends came to 16 bases. CDR1 and CDR2 (germline): KGHSH, LQKENI. This CDR3 spans 15 amino acids. The CDR3 DNA follows: TGTGCCAGCTCCCCCGCCGGGGGAGCTCAAGAGACCCAGTACTTC. As protein: CASSPAGGAQETQYF.

The V gene is TRBV6-6, the J gene TRBJ2-3; 7 bases are a match to TRBD2. J gave up 4 bases and V 10 bases, and 14 bases lay outside the gene matches. The CDR3 consists of 15 residues. Germline V gene lookup returns CDR1 MNHNY and CDR2 SVGAGI (reference sequence). CDR3 nucleotides: TGTGCCACAGCCTTGGGCGGGAGATGGGCAGATACGCAGTATTTT. Translating it yields CATALGGRWADTQYF.

The chain links TRBV6-6 to TRBJ2-1; the match to TRBD2 covers 7 bases. The J segment lost 14 bases and the V segment lost 6 bases, leaving 10 bases of the junction unmatched. Germline V gene data show CDR1 as MNHNY and CDR2 as SVGAGI (reference sequence). This CDR3 is 12 amino acids long. This CDR3 reads CASRSAGRVKFF. CDR3 sequence (DNA): TGTGCCAGCAGATCGGCGGGGAGGGTCAAGTTCTTC.

V gene TRBV29-1 combines with J gene TRBJ2-3; 9 bases line up with TRBD1. V shed 0 bases, J shed 12 bases, and the junction held 7 bases outside the gene matches. This CDR3 comprises 13 residues. Germline CDR1 SQVTM, CDR2 ANQGSEA. The CDR3 DNA sequence: TGCAGCGTTGAAGAAGGACAGGGGAGGGTACAGTATTTT. It specifies CSVEEGQGRVQYF.

This clone was recorded a few times. The rearrangement links TRBV20-1 to TRBJ2-7; D ambiguous. Germline CDR1 DFQATT, CDR2 SNEGSKA (reference sequence). The CDR3 contains 11 residues. V lost 4 bases to trimming and J lost 7 bases, with 11 bases between them. CDR3 protein: CSATLSWEQYF. In DNA form, the CDR3 reads TGCAGTGCTACCCTATCATGGGAGCAGTACTTC.

The chain has TRBV2 and TRBJ1-1, with a possible D match to TRBD1 (6 bases). Trimming removed 6 bases from V and 2 bases from J, with 10 bases in between. CDR1 and CDR2 (germline): SNHLY, FYNNEI. The CDR3 is made up of 13 amino acids. CDR3 sequence reads: CASSLQGNTEAFF. The CDR3 bases are TGTGCCAGCAGCCTACAGGGAAACACTGAAGCTTTCTTT.